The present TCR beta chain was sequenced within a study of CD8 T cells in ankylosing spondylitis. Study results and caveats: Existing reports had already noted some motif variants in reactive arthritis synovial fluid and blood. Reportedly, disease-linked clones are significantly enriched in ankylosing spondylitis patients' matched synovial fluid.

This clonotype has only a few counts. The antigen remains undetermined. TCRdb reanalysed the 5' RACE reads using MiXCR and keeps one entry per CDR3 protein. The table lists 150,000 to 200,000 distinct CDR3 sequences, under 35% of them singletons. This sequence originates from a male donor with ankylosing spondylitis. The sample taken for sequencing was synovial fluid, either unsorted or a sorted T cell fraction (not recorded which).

The CDR3 loop is CASRRSGPREAFF. CDR3 nucleotide sequence: TGTGCCAGCAGGCGCTCCGGGCCCAGAGAAGCTTTCTTT. The chain links TRBV2 to TRBJ1-1; D gene unclear. V was cut by 6 bases and J by 8 bases, with 16 bases left in between. From germline, CDR1 is SNHLY and CDR2 FYNNEI. This CDR3 is built from 13 residues.